Below are 29 T cell receptor beta chains sequenced from a single sample in a study of shared clonotypes between healthy human individuals. Data came from immunoSEQ multiplex PCR; TCRdb stores just in-frame clones and leaves some out. This sample carries about 680,000 clones, around four fifths of them seen once, and the ten largest clones take roughly 1.9%. Sequenced material: memory CD4+ T cells sorted from blood. Sample subset: CD45RA-negative fraction. These receptors were obtained from a woman in her twenties or thirties in good health.

Comment on this clone: Sequence at one end of the junction differs from germline and may be a read error. The rearrangement links TRBV5-4 to TRBJ2-2; D is possibly TRBD2 (9 bases). The V gene's germline CDR1 is SGHNT and CDR2 YYREEE (reference sequence). The CDR3 totals 20 residues. CDR3 bases: TGTGCCAGCAGCCCTTCCGACAGGGGCATAGCGGGAGCGAAGACCGGGGAGCTGTTTTTT. This sequence encodes CASSPSDRGIAGAKTGELFF.

The gene calls are TRBV5-8 and TRBJ2-7, with 9 bases fitting TRBD1. Germline V CDR1 and CDR2: SGHTS, YDEGEE. V dropped 3 bases and J dropped 2; count of bases not matched to a gene: 12. CDR3 size: 17 residues. This CDR3 is CASSWGTGLVRTYEQYF. The CDR3 nucleotides read TGTGCCAGCAGCTGGGGGACAGGGCTAGTCCGCACCTACGAGCAGTACTTC.

V usage is TRBV7-8 and J usage is TRBJ2-5; 10 bases fit TRBD2. Trimming cost V 5 bases and J 5 bases; bases outside gene matches: 17. Germline V gene lookup returns CDR1 SGHVS and CDR2 FQNEAQ. CDR3 length: 18 residues. The CDR3 bases are TGTGCCAGCAGCCCCCCGATTAGTCTAGCGGGAGTGGCTGAGACCCAGTACTTC. It encodes CASSPPISLAGVAETQYF.

The chain uses TRBV25-1 and TRBJ1-5; D is unclear. Trimming left V 8 bases short and J 0 bases short, with 14 bases between. Germline CDR1 is MGHDK and CDR2 is SYGVNS. This CDR3 is built from 15 residues. CDR3 region: CASLWQDYSNQPQHF. CDR3 DNA: TGTGCCAGCCTGTGGCAGGACTATAGCAATCAGCCCCAGCATTTT. Combining the CDR3 with reference TRBV25-1 and TRBJ1-5 gives the whole variable domain EADIYQTPRYLVIGTGKKITLECSQTMGHDKMYWYQQDPGMELHLIHYSYGVNSTEKGDLSSESTVSRIRTEHFPLTLESARPSHTSQYLCASLWQDYSNQPQHFGDGTRLSIL.

This clone has only a few counts. The chain couples TRBV2 to TRBJ1-5; tentative D call: TRBD1 (6 bases). The CDR3 is 14 amino acids. V was trimmed by 5 bases and J by 6 bases, leaving 14 bases between them. Germline CDR1 and CDR2: SNHLY and FYNNEI. As DNA, the CDR3 is TGTGCCAGCAGTAAAGACAGGATGGGTCAGCCCCAGCATTTT. This gives the protein CASSKDRMGQPQHF.

The chain joins TRBV10-3 to TRBJ2-1; either TRBD1 or TRBD2 may supply D (5 bases each). Germline CDR1 and CDR2: ENHRY and SYGVKD. This CDR3 region has 14 residues. V was pared by 10 bases and J by 4 bases, with 17 bases between. The CDR3 loop is CATTTTAEYNEQFF. The CDR3 region has the DNA TGTGCCACGACAACGACAGCGGAGTACAATGAGCAGTTCTTC.

Ten or more counts support this clone. Other DNA sequences in this specimen translate into the identical CDR3. V gene TRBV7-9 combines with J gene TRBJ1-1; no clear D gene. V was shortened by 1 base and J by 0 bases, with 3 bases between the two germline ends. Looked up from germline, CDR1 is SEHNR and CDR2 is FQNEAQ (reference sequence). The CDR3 loop spans 13 amino acids. The CDR3 DNA sequence: TGTGCCAGCAGCTTAGTCATGAACACTGAAGCTTTCTTT. Amino acid sequence: CASSLVMNTEAFF. Looking up the rest from reference TRBV7-9 and TRBJ1-1 gives the full variable domain: DTGVSQNPRHKITKRGQNVTFRCDPISEHNRLYWYRQTLGQGPEFLTYFQNEAQLEKSRLLSDRFSAERPKGSFSTLEIQRTEQGDSAMYLCASSLVMNTEAFFGQGTRLTVV.

The rearrangement links TRBV6-6 to TRBJ2-3, with a tentative D call TRBD2 (6 bases). The CDR3 is 14 amino acids. CDR1 is MNHNY, CDR2 SVGAGI, per germline (reference sequence). The germline V and J ends were trimmed by 6 bases and 1 base, with 11 bases remaining between them. The CDR3 spells CASRLGGGTDTQYF. The CDR3 nucleotides are TGTGCCAGCAGATTAGGCGGGGGCACAGATACGCAGTATTTT.

V is TRBV7-9 and J is TRBJ2-3; 7 bases agree with TRBD2. J lost 3 bases, V lost 8 bases, and 11 bases had no gene match. Germline V gives CDR1 SEHNR, CDR2 FQNEAQ (reference sequence). CDR3 size: 15 residues. The CDR3 DNA reads as TGTGCCAGCCGGGTTGGGCGGGAGAGGACAGATACGCAGTATTTT. As protein: CASRVGRERTDTQYF.

CDR3: CASSEQGLLNEQFF. CDR3 coding DNA: TGTGCCAGCAGTGAGCAGGGACTGCTCAATGAGCAGTTCTTC. The chain joins TRBV6-4 to TRBJ2-1; a possible D gene is TRBD2 (6 bases). The CDR3 covers 14 residues. V was cut by 3 bases and J by 6 bases, with 12 bases left in between. Germline V gene data show CDR1 as MRHNA and CDR2 as SNTAGT.

The V and J genes are TRBV5-1 and TRBJ1-1; no firm D call. Trimming took off 2 bases at V and 7 bases at J, with 18 bases between the two ends. Germline loops: CDR1 SGHRS, CDR2 YFSETQ. This CDR3 region has 15 residues. CDR3 residues: CASSFLGSSCLEAFF. For the CDR3, the DNA is TGCGCCAGCAGCTTTCTGGGCAGTTCGTGTCTTGAAGCTTTCTTT. Full variable domain (missing parts from reference TRBV5-1 and TRBJ1-1): KAGVTQTPRYLIKTRGQQVTLSCSPISGHRSVSWYQQTPGQGLQFLFEYFSETQRNKGNFPGRFSGRQFSNSRSEMNVSTLELGDSALYLCASSFLGSSCLEAFFGQGTRLTVV.

The chain has TRBV28 and TRBJ1-5; D might be TRBD1 (6 bases). Trimming removed 6 bases at V and 5 bases at J, with 11 bases between. This CDR3 contains 13 residues. CDR1 is MDHEN, CDR2 SYDVKM, per germline. The DNA of the CDR3 is TGTGCCAGCAGGCAGGGGTTCGATCAGCCCCAGCATTTT. This encodes CASRQGFDQPQHF.

The count of this clone is one. The V gene is TRBV25-1, the J gene TRBJ2-6, with 10 positions matching TRBD1. Germline lookup yields CDR1 MGHDK and CDR2 SYGVNS. Unmatched junction bases numbered 8, after V lost 4 bases and J lost 2 bases. The CDR3 consists of 18 residues. The CDR3 nucleotides are TGTGCCAGCAGTGGAACGGACAGGGGGGCGCCTGGGGCCAACGTCCTGACTTTC. It specifies CASSGTDRGAPGANVLTF. Full variable domain (missing parts from reference TRBV25-1 and TRBJ2-6): EADIYQTPRYLVIGTGKKITLECSQTMGHDKMYWYQQDPGMELHLIHYSYGVNSTEKGDLSSESTVSRIRTEHFPLTLESARPSHTSQYLCASSGTDRGAPGANVLTFGAGSRLTVL.

The chain uses TRBV5-5 and TRBJ1-4; 10 bases agree with TRBD1. The CDR3 length is 16 residues. Losses at the gene ends were 4 bases for V and 2 bases for J; bases not matched to a gene: 5. Germline CDR1 reads SGHKS; CDR2 reads YYEKEE (reference sequence). Here the CDR3 reads CASSLGQGWTNEKLFF. The CDR3 nucleotides read TGTGCCAGCAGCCTGGGACAGGGGTGGACTAATGAAAAACTGTTTTTT.

This sequence joins TRBV4-1 and TRBJ1-4, with a weak D call TRBD1 (6 bases). The CDR3 length is 16 residues. CDR1 MGHRA and CDR2 YSYEKL come from the germline V gene. V lost 1 base to trimming and J lost 5 bases, with 14 bases between them. CDR3 in DNA: TGCGCCAGCAGCCAAGTCGCGGCAGGGGAGAATGAAAAACTGTTTTTT. It yields the protein CASSQVAAGENEKLFF.

This chain joins TRBV11-2 and TRBJ2-2; possibly TRBD1 or TRBD2 for D (5 bases each). Germline values: CDR1 SGHAT, CDR2 FQNNGV. This CDR3 contains 15 residues. V dropped 1 base and J dropped 4 bases, with 10 bases sitting between them. The CDR3 DNA reads as TGTGCCAGCAGCTTAGTCCAGAGGGGCACCGGGGAGCTGTTTTTT. Protein: CASSLVQRGTGELFF.

CDR3 residues: CASSLDYSSTDTQYF. The CDR3 region has the DNA TGTGCCAGCAGCTTAGACTACTCTAGCACAGATACGCAGTATTTT. This rearrangement joins TRBV7-2 to TRBJ2-3; D remains unclear. The V end lost 1 base, the J end lost 0 bases, and 8 bases lay between the germline ends. Germline CDR1 SGHTA, CDR2 FQGNSA. The CDR3 runs 15 residues.

The chain couples TRBV11-2 to TRBJ2-1, with TRBD2 matching 12 bases. J gave up 9 bases and V 4 bases, and 7 bases lay outside the gene matches. CDR3 length: 15 amino acids. CDR1 is SGHAT and CDR2 is FQNNGV in the germline V gene. The CDR3 nucleotides read TGTGCCAGCAGCTGGACTAGCGGGATCGGGAGTGAGCAGTTCTTC. It specifies CASSWTSGIGSEQFF. Filled out from reference TRBV11-2 and TRBJ2-1, the complete variable domain reads EAGVAQSPRYKIIEKRQSVAFWCNPISGHATLYWYQQILGQGPKLLIQFQNNGVVDDSQLPKDRFSAERLKGVDSTLKIQPAKLEDSAVYLCASSWTSGIGSEQFFGPGTRLTVL.

The rearrangement links TRBV2 to TRBJ2-3; D may be TRBD2 (5 bases). Germline V gene lookup returns CDR1 SNHLY and CDR2 FYNNEI. V was shortened by 8 bases and J by 0 bases, with 12 bases between the two germline ends. The CDR3 totals 14 residues. The DNA for the CDR3 is TGTGCCAGCGCCGTGGGCGGGAGCACAGATACGCAGTATTTT. Protein sequence: CASAVGGSTDTQYF. Using reference TRBV2 and TRBJ2-3 for the parts outside the CDR3, the full variable domain is EPEVTQTPSHQVTQMGQEVILRCVPISNHLYFYWYRQILGQKVEFLVSFYNNEISEKSEIFDDQFSVERPDGSNFTLKIRSTKLEDSAMYFCASAVGGSTDTQYFGPGTRLTVL.

There are a few counts of this clone. Other DNA sequences from this sample encode an identical CDR3 as well. The chain uses TRBV5-1 and TRBJ1-2; TRBD1 matches 9 bases. Germline assignment: CDR1 SGHRS and CDR2 YFSETQ. Unmatched junction bases numbered 5, after V lost 4 bases and J lost 4 bases. The CDR3 spans 14 residues. The CDR3 loop reads CASSPGQGGYGYTF. The CDR3 nucleotides read TGCGCCAGCAGCCCGGGACAGGGTGGCTATGGCTACACCTTC.

The chain links TRBV28 to TRBJ1-4; 7 positions agree with TRBD1. The germline V gene has CDR1 MDHEN and CDR2 SYDVKM. The CDR3 is 14 residues long. Trimming at V came to 3 bases and at J to 10 bases, leaving 8 bases not matched to a gene. The CDR3 bases are TGTGCCAGCAGTTTTAGCGGCAGGGGGGGAAAACTGTTTTTT. Its protein product is CASSFSGRGGKLFF. The full variable domain, rest sourced from reference TRBV28 and TRBJ1-4, is DVKVTQSSRYLVKRTGEKVFLECVQDMDHENMFWYRQDPGLGLRLIYFSYDVKMKEKGDIPEGYSVSREKKERFSLILESASTNQTSMYLCASSFSGRGGKLFFGSGTQLSVL.

The V and J genes are TRBV15 and TRBJ2-5, with D possibly called TRBD1 or TRBD2 (6 bases each). The germline V and J ends were trimmed by 0 bases and 4 bases, with 12 bases remaining between them. Per the germline V gene, CDR1 is LNHNV and CDR2 is YYDKDF (reference sequence). This CDR3 has 15 amino acids. The CDR3 loop is CATSRESGAPETQYF. The CDR3 DNA follows: TGTGCCACCAGCAGAGAATCGGGGGCCCCAGAGACCCAGTACTTC.

V is TRBV7-9 and J is TRBJ1-1; TRBD1 matches 7 bases. The CDR3 sequence is 17 residues long. CDR1 and CDR2 from the germline V gene are SEHNR and FQNEAQ (reference sequence). V dropped 5 bases and J dropped 5; count of bases not matched to a gene: 17. CDR3 loop: CASSVTGSAWSRTEAFF. The CDR3 nucleotides are TGTGCCAGCAGCGTGACAGGGTCGGCTTGGAGTCGGACTGAAGCTTTCTTT.

In the case of this clone: This sample includes further DNA sequences coding for the same CDR3. This chain links TRBV19 with TRBJ1-1, with a tentative D call TRBD1 (5 bases). V gave up 3 bases and J gave up 0 bases, with 8 bases separating them. CDR1 and CDR2 from the germline V gene are LNHDA and SQIVND (reference sequence). This CDR3 contains 14 residues. CDR3 amino acids: CASSIQGLNTEAFF. The CDR3 nucleotides read TGTGCCAGTAGTATTCAGGGCCTGAACACTGAAGCTTTCTTT.

This clone was counted only a few times. Additional DNA sequences in this sample encode the identical CDR3. The V gene is TRBV29-1, the J gene TRBJ1-2; D is ambiguous. Trimming removed 4 bases at V and 1 base at J, with 4 bases between. CDR3 size: 11 residues. CDR1 and CDR2 (germline): SQVTM, ANQGSEA. CDR3 nucleotide sequence: TGCAGCGTTGGGGATAACTATGGCTACACCTTC. Translating it yields CSVGDNYGYTF.

Concerning this clone itself: The same CDR3 arises from other DNA sequences in this sample as well. V is TRBV10-3 and J is TRBJ1-5; D uncertain. The CDR3 spans 13 residues. Germline V gives CDR1 ENHRY, CDR2 SYGVKD. V was clipped by 2 bases and J by 2 bases, with 4 bases between them. The CDR3 sequence is CAISEEGNQPQHF. The CDR3 region has the DNA TGTGCCATCAGTGAGGAGGGCAATCAGCCCCAGCATTTT.

The rearrangement links TRBV28 to TRBJ2-1; D call uncertain. The V end was cut by 3 bases, the J end by 9 bases, with 12 bases between. Germline-derived CDR1 and CDR2 are MDHEN and SYDVKM. This CDR3 is 13 amino acids long. The CDR3 region has the DNA TGTGCCAGCAGTTTTGATGAGGAACGTGAGCAGTTCTTC. Translated, it gives CASSFDEEREQFF.

This chain links TRBV5-4 with TRBJ2-1, with 12 nucleotides matching TRBD2. The J segment lost 8 bases and the V segment lost 5 bases, leaving 8 bases of the junction unmatched. There are 15 residues in the CDR3. Germline loops: CDR1 SGHNT, CDR2 YYREEE (reference sequence). DNA for the CDR3: TGTGCCAGCAGTTCAAGGACTAGCGGGACGTATGAGCAGTTCTTC. Its protein product is CASSSRTSGTYEQFF.

In its sample, this clone was seen a few times. The chain employs TRBV6-1 and TRBJ1-2, with D unclear. The CDR3 extends over 12 amino acids. Between the trimmed V and J ends, which lost 2 bases and 5 bases, there was a span of 6 bases. CDR1 and CDR2 from the germline V gene are MNHNS and SASEGT. CDR3 residues: CASSEIDYGYTF. DNA of the CDR3: TGTGCCAGCAGTGAAATAGATTATGGCTACACCTTC.